Sequencing of this T cell receptor (beta chain) was carried out in a study of blood T cell repertoires in COVID-19. Study context: COVID-19 samples collected from the United States, Italy and Spain covered acute and convalescent phases.

The CDR3 extends over 15 amino acids. CDR1 PRHDT and CDR2 FYEKMQ come from the germline V gene (reference sequence). V trimming: 5 bases; J trimming: 8 bases; junction bases outside the gene matches: 14. Measured with immunoSEQ multiplex PCR; TCRdb has only the in-frame clones, and not every one. The sample consists of about 180,000 clones, approximately 90% of them appearing once. This chain joins TRBV13 and TRBJ1-2; 7 nucleotides align to TRBD1. The sample was peripheral blood. The TCR comes from a woman between 25 and 40 years old with active or convalescent COVID-19. The DNA of the CDR3 is TGTGCCAGCAGCAACAGACAGGGTACGGAGGGGGGCTACACCTTC. Its protein is CASSNRQGTEGGYTF.